These 10 T cell receptor beta chains came from one sample sequenced in a study of blood T cells in healthy people across ages. The second PCR ran about 6 to 11 cycles with a sample-barcoded 5' primer and J-beta primers. TCRdb fed the 5' RACE reads into MiXCR, producing one record per CDR3 protein. The sample includes 2 million or so distinct CDR3 sequences, around half of them seen just once. The material sequenced was blood. The receptors stem from a middle-aged woman in good health.

This clonotype was seen a single time. The junction differs from germline at one of its ends, possibly a read error. The gene calls are TRBV4-3 and TRBJ2-1; 8 positions agree with TRBD1. This CDR3 contains 17 residues. Germline CDR1 reads LGHNA; CDR2 reads YSLEER. CDR3 bases: TGCGCCAGCAGCCACCTCTCGGCCAGGGGGCATCACAAGGAGCAGTTCTTC. This encodes CASSHLSARGHHKEQFF.

This clonotype has just a few counts. V and J are TRBV9 and TRBJ1-2; possibly TRBD1 for D (5 bases). Trimming removed 0 bases from V and 4 bases from J, with 13 bases in between. There are 15 residues in the CDR3. CDR1 SGDLS and CDR2 YYNGEE come from the germline V gene. In DNA, the CDR3 is TGTGCCAGCAGCGTAGATTCAGGGAGTATCTATGGCTACACCTTC. It specifies CASSVDSGSIYGYTF.

The CDR3 DNA follows: TGTGCCAGCAGCCAAGAGTCACAGGGTAATTTCTATGGCTACACCTTC. Amino acid sequence: CASSQESQGNFYGYTF. The chain links TRBV4-2 to TRBJ1-2; possible D gene TRBD1, 6 bases. Germline-derived CDR1 and CDR2 are LGHNA and YNFKEQ. CDR3 length: 16 amino acids. Trimming pared 0 bases from V and 4 bases from J, leaving 15 bases between.

This clonotype appeared a few times. This chain uses TRBV5-1 with TRBJ2-6, with D unresolved. The CDR3 is 17 residues long. Trimming stripped 0 bases from V and 0 bases from J, with 10 bases between. Germline assignment: CDR1 SGHRS and CDR2 YFSETQ. The CDR3 nucleotides read TGCGCCAGCAGCTTGGTTTCGACGAACTCTGGGGCCAACGTCCTGACTTTC. It yields the protein CASSLVSTNSGANVLTF.

The V gene is TRBV29-1, the J gene TRBJ2-1; 10 bases match TRBD2. J gave up 11 bases and V 5 bases, and 9 bases lay outside the gene matches. Germline CDR1 is SQVTM and CDR2 is ANQGSEA. The CDR3 sequence is 13 residues long. The CDR3 coding sequence is TGCAGCGTTAAGGTACTAGCGGGATTACAGCAGTTCTTC. Amino acid sequence: CSVKVLAGLQQFF.

The V and J genes are TRBV7-2 and TRBJ2-1, with D perhaps TRBD2 (5 bases). Germline-derived CDR1 and CDR2 are SGHTA and FQGNSA. The CDR3 loop spans 15 amino acids. V lost 3 bases to trimming and J lost 6 bases, with 15 bases between them. The CDR3: CASSFLGLRTNEQFF. The CDR3 nucleotides read TGTGCCAGCAGCTTTCTCGGACTTCGGACCAATGAGCAGTTCTTC.

The gene calls are TRBV6-5 and TRBJ1-6; D not certain. The CDR3 totals 13 residues. V was shortened by 1 base and J by 9 bases, with 7 bases between the two germline ends. Germline V gene sequence: CDR1 MNHEY, CDR2 SVGAGI. CDR3 sequence (DNA): TGTGCCAGCAGTTACTTTAAGGGTTCACCCCTCCACTTT. It translates to CASSYFKGSPLHF.

This clonotype was seen more than once but under ten times. This chain connects TRBV12-3 or TRBV12-4 to TRBJ1-2, with D possibly matching TRBD1 (6 bases). CDR3 size: 15 residues. V was pared by 4 bases and J by 8 bases, with 20 bases between. The CDR3 DNA follows: TGTGCCAGCAGTTCCCGAGAACAGGGCATTCGAGGCTACACCTTC. Amino acids: CASSSREQGIRGYTF.

The sample holds a few counts of this clonotype. The V gene is TRBV29-1, the J gene TRBJ2-4, with D possibly TRBD2 on 7 matching bases. CDR1 and CDR2 (germline): SQVTM, ANQGSEA. Trimming stripped 6 bases from V and 13 bases from J, with 16 bases between. The CDR3 loop spans 11 amino acids. The CDR3 bases are TGCAGCGTCCCCTTTGGGGGGGCCCAGTACTTC. This translates into CSVPFGGAQYF. The complete variable domain, with remaining parts taken from reference TRBV29-1 and TRBJ2-4, reads SAVISQKPSRDICQRGTSLTIQCQVDSQVTMMFWYRQQPGQSLTLIATANQGSEATYESGFVIDKFPISRPNLTFSTLTVSNMSPEDSSIYLCSVPFGGAQYFGAGTRLSVL.

The chain has TRBV4-1 and TRBJ1-2; TRBD1 aligns across 8 bases. Trimming removed 3 bases from V and 3 bases from J; junction bases left unmatched: 3. The CDR3 consists of 14 residues. Germline V lookup: CDR1 MGHRA, CDR2 YSYEKL. The CDR3 protein is CASSHGQGDYGYTF. The CDR3 DNA reads TGCGCCAGCAGCCATGGACAGGGCGACTATGGCTACACCTTC.